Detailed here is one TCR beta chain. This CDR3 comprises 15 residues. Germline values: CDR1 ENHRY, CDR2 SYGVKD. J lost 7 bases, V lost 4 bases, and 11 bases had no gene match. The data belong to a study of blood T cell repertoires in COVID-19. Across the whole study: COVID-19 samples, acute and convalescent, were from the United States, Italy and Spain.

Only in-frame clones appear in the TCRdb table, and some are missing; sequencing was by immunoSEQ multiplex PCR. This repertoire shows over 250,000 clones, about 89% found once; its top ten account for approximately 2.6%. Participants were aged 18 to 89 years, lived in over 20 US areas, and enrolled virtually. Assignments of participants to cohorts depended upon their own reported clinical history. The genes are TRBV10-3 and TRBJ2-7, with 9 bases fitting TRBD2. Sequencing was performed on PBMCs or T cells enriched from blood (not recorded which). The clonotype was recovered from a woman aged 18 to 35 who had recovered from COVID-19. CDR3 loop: CAISAGTSSLQEQYF. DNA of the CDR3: TGTGCCATCAGTGCCGGGACTAGCAGCCTTCAAGAGCAGTACTTC.